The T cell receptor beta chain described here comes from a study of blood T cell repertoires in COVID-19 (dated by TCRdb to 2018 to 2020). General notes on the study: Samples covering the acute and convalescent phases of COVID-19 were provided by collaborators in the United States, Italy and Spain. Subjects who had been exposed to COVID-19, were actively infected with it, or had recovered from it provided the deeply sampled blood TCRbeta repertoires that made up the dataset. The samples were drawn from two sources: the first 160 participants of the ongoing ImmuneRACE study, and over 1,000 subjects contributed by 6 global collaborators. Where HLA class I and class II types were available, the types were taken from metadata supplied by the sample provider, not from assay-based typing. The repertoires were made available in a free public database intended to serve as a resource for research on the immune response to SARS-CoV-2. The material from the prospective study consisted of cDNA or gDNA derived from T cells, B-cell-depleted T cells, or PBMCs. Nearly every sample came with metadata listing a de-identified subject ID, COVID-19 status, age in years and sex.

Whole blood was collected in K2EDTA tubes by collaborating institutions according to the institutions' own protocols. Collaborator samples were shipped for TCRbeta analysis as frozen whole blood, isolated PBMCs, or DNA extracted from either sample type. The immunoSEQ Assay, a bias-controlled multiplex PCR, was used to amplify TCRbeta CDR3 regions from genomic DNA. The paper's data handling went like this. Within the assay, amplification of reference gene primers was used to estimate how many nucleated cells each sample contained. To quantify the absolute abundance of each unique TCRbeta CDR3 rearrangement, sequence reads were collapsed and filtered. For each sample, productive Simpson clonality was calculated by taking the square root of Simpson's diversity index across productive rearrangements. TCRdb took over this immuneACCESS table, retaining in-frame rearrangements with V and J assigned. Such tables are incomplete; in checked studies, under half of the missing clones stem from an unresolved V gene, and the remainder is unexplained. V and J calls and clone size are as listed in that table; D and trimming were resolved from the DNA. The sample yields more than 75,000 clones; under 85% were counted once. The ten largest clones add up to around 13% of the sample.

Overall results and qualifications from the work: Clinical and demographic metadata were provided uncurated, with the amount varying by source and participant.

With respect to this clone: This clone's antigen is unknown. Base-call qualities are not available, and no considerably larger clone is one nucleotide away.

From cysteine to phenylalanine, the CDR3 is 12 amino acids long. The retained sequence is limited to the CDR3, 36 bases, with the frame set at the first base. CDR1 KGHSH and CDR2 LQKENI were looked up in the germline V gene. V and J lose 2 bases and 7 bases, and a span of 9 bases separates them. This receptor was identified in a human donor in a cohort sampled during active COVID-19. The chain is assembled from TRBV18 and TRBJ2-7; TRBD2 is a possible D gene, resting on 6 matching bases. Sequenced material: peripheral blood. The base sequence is TGTGCCAGCTCACCAGACCGGGGGGAGCAGTACTTC. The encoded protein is CASSPDRGEQYF.